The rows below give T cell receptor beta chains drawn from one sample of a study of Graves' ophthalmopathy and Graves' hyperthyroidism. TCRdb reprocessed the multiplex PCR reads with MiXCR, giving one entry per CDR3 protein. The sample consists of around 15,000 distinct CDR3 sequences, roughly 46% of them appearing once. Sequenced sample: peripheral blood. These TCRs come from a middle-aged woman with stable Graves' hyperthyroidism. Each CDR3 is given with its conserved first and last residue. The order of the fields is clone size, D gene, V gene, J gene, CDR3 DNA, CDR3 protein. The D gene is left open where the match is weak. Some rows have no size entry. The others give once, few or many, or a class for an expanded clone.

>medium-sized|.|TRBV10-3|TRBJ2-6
TGTGCCATCAGTGAGTCGGGGTCAGGGGCCAACGTCCTGACTTTC
CAISESGSGANVLTF
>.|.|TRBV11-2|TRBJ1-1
TGTGCCAGCAGCTTACTAAATGGGGCAGGAACTGAAGCTTTCTTT
CASSLLNGAGTEAFF
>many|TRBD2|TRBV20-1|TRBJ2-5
TGCAGTGCAGAAAGTCTAGCGGGAGTTGAAGAGACCCAGTACTTC
CSAESLAGVEETQYF
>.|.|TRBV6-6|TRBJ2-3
TGTGCCAGCAGTTACTCTGGGAGAGGTAGCACAGATACGCAGTATTTT
CASSYSGRGSTDTQYF
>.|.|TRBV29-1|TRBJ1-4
TGCAGCGTTGTTTCGGGGACGGGGGATGAAAAACTGTTTTTT
CSVVSGTGDEKLFF
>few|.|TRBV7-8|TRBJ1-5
TGTGCCAGCAGCTTACGGGAGAGCAATCAGCCCCAGCATTTT
CASSLRESNQPQHF
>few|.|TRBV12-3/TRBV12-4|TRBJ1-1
TGTGCCAGCAGCCAAGGGACATTCGTGGCTTTCTTT
CASSQGTFVAFF
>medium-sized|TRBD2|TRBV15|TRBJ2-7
TGTGCCACCAGCACTCTAGCGGGAGGTCAAGAGCAGTACTTC
CATSTLAGGQEQYF
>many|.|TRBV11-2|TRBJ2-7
TGTGCCAGCAGTCCCATTGTGGGAAGGGTTCGCGAGCAGTACTTC
CASSPIVGRVREQYF
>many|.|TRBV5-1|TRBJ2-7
TGCGCCAGCAGCTTGGACAGTAGATCCTACGAGCAGTACTTC
CASSLDSRSYEQYF
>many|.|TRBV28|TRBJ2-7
TGTGCCAGCAGTCCTGGACCCTACGAGCAGTACTTC
CASSPGPYEQYF
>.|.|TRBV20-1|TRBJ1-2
TGCAGTGCCCAAAAGGACTCTAACTATGGCTACACCTTC
CSAQKDSNYGYTF
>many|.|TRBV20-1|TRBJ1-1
TGCAGTGCTAGAGATGGTTCAGGGGCTACGACCGCTTTCTTT
CSARDGSGATTAFF
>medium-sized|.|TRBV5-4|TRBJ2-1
TGTGCCAGCAGCTTGGAGGCTGACAATGAGCAGTTCTTC
CASSLEADNEQFF
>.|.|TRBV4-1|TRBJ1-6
TGCGCCAGCAGCGGAGGTAATTCACCCCTCCACTTT
CASSGGNSPLHF
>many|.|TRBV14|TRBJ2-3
TGTGCCGCCGGGGGCGGGACCCGCACAGATACGCAGTATTTT
CAAGGGTRTDTQYF
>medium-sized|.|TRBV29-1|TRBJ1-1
TGCAGCGGGCGGGCAGGGATACTAGCTGAAGCTTTCTTT
CSGRAGILAEAFF
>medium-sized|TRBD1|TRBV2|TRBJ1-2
TGTGCCAGCAGTGACGGACAGGGAGGGACCTATGGCTACACCTTC
CASSDGQGGTYGYTF
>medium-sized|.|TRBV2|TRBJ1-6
TGTGCCAGCAGTGAAGAACAGGGTCGGTTGGGTTCACCCCTCCACTTT
CASSEEQGRLGSPLHF
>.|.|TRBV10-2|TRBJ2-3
TGCGCCAGCAAGACTGGCGTAAGTGGCACGGATACGCAGTATTTT
CASKTGVSGTDTQYF
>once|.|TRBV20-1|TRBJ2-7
TGCAGTGCTAGTTTCCGCGCCTCCTACGAGCAGTACTTC
CSASFRASYEQYF
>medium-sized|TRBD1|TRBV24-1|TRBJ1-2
TGTGCCACCAGTGATTCCGGGACAGGGACCTATGGCTACACCTTC
CATSDSGTGTYGYTF
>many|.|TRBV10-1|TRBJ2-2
TGCGCCAGCAGTGGTAGCGGCCCGGAGAACACCGGGGAGCTGTTTTTT
CASSGSGPENTGELFF
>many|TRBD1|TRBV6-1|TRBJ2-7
TGTGCCAGCAGGACAGGGGCCTCCTACGAGCAGTACTTC
CASRTGASYEQYF
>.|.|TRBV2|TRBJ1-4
TGTGCCAGCAGTGAAGTCACCCGAGGAGAAAAACTGTTTTTT
CASSEVTRGEKLFF
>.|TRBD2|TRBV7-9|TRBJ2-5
TGTGCCAGCAGCTTAGGTAGCGGGAACGGAGAGACCCAGTACTTC
CASSLGSGNGETQYF
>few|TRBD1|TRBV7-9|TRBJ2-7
TGTGCCACCCGGGACAGGTCTTCATCGCTCCCCTACGAGCAGTACTTC
CATRDRSSSLPYEQYF
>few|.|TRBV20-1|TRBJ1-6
TGCAGTGCTAGTGACTATAATTCACCCCTCCACTTT
CSASDYNSPLHF
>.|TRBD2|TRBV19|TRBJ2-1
TGTGCCAGTAGTCCTACCGGGACTAGCGGGGCAGGGCAGTTCTTC
CASSPTGTSGAGQFF
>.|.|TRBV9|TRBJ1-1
TGTGCCAGCAGCGTAGGAAGGGCGGGGAGGACTGAAGCTTTCTTT
CASSVGRAGRTEAFF
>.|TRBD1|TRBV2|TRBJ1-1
TGTGCCAGCAGAAGGACAGGGAGGACTGAAGCTTTCTTT
CASRRTGRTEAFF
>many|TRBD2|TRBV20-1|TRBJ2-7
TGCAGTGCTAGAGATGCGGGGCGGGAGGCTGGGGAGCAGTACTTC
CSARDAGREAGEQYF
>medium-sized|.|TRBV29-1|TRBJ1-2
TGCAGCGTTGTGACAGGAGCTGACTACACCTTC
CSVVTGADYTF
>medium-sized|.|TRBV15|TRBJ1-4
TGTGCCACCAGCAGAGCGCCAGCAACTAATGAAAAACTGTTTTTT
CATSRAPATNEKLFF
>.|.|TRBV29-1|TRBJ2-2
TGCAGCGTTGATATAGATCGGGCCGGGGAGCTGTTTTTT
CSVDIDRAGELFF
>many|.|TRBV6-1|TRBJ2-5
TGTGCCAGCAGTGCAACTCGGGAGACCCAGTACTTC
CASSATRETQYF
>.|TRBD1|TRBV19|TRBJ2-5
TGTGCCGGTAGTCGACAGGGTGAGGAGACCCAGTACTTC
CAGSRQGEETQYF
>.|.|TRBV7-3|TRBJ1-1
TGTGCCAGCAGCTTAACGGGAAAAAACACTGAAGCTTTCTTT
CASSLTGKNTEAFF
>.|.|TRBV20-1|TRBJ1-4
TGCAGTGCCCCCCGTGGCGGAACTAATGAAAAACTGTTTTTT
CSAPRGGTNEKLFF
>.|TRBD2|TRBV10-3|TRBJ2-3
TGTGCCATCGCCACTAGCGGCACAGATACGCAGTATTTT
CAIATSGTDTQYF
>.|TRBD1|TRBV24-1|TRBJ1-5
TGTGCCACCAGTGACCCAGGGGGTTTACAGCCCCAGCATTTT
CATSDPGGLQPQHF
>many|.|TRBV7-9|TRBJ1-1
TGTGCCAGCAGCTTACTCAGAGGTGTGGGGAACACTGAAGCTTTCTTT
CASSLLRGVGNTEAFF
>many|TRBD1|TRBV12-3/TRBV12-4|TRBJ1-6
TGTGCCAGCAGCCGACAGGGGAACAATTCACCCCTCCACTTT
CASSRQGNNSPLHF
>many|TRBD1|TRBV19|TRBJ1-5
TGTGCCAGTAGTTTGGGACAGCTAGAGAATCAGCCCCAGCATTTT
CASSLGQLENQPQHF